This T cell receptor beta chain was captured by sequencing in a study of blood T cell repertoires in COVID-19. V was shortened by 1 base and J by 5 bases, with 6 bases between the two germline ends. The CDR3 is made up of 13 amino acids. The assay was immunoSEQ multiplex PCR, and TCRdb's table has in-frame clones only and misses some. The data contain fewer than 250,000 clones, almost 85% of them singletons. The J gene is TRBJ1-5, the V gene TRBV12-3 or TRBV12-4; D is uncertain. The origin of this receptor is a man in his fifties or sixties with acute or convalescent COVID-19. Material: peripheral blood. CDR3 DNA sequence: TGTGCCAGCAGTTTAGGCCGCGATCAGCCCCAGCATTTT. Translating it yields CASSLGRDQPQHF.